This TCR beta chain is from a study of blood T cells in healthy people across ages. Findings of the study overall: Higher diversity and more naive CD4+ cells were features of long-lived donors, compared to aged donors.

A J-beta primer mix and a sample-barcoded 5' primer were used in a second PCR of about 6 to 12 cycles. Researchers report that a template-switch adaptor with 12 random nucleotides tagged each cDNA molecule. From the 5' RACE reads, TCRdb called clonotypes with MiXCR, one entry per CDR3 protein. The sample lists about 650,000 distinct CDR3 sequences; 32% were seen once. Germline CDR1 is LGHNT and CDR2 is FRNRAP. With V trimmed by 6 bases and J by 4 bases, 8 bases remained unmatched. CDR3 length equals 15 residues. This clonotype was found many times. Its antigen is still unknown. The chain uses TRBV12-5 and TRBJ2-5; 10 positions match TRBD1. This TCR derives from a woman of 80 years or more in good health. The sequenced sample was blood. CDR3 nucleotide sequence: TGTGCTAGTGGCCCCGGGACAGGGGTAAGAGAGACCCAGTACTTC. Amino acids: CASGPGTGVRETQYF.